This TCR beta chain was recorded in a study of cytomegalovirus exposure and HLA in healthy donors (TCRdb year 2017). Notes on the research overall: According to an earlier analysis of 587 of the donors, about 190 million T cells yielded approximately 120 million unique TCR beta sequences and approximately 300 Gb of sequence data. Every discovery cohort repertoire had been produced on one sequencing platform. The study was designed to test whether signatures of past pathogen exposure could be identified by cataloging public T cell receptors. Donor age, sex, ethnicity and CMV serostatus were compiled alongside the repertoire data. An earlier analysis of roughly 600 of the donors used high-throughput TCR beta sequencing to judge whether each TCR beta V gene segment behaved as functional or pseudogenic. An early release covering roughly 600 HLA-typed donors comprised about 300 gigabases of sequencing data and tens of millions of unique TCR sequences. A later analysis re-examined previously published TCR beta repertoires from several hundred donors and added high-resolution HLA genotyping to investigate patterns of TCR occurrence. In addition to the first cohort of approximately 650 subjects, a separate validation cohort of 100 to 150 different subjects was used. Among some 400 genotyped donors of the cohort, an average of about 240,000 unique TCR beta nucleotide sequences was sequenced per donor, of which roughly 17% were non-productive. The study combined high-throughput TCR immunosequencing, statistical association of individual TCRs with disease status, and machine learning to predict cytomegalovirus infection status. Rather than using new phenotypic data, the later analysis identified candidate immune exposures from TCR beta sequences and from how often those sequences occurred across donors. The study profiled the T cell repertoires of hundreds of subjects by immunosequencing and related them to cytomegalovirus serostatus. Because of strong linkage in the cohort, five DR-DQ haplotypes were treated as single units for association and clustering. A later genetic analysis took genome-wide SNP genotypes for about 55% of the 666 donors and used that subset as a discovery cohort. Both class I and class II loci were covered by HLA typing, at four-digit resolution. The number of typed donors differed by locus: about 620-640 for A, B, C, DRB1 and DQB1; 500 to 550 for DQA1; 606 for DPA1; and about 470 for DPB1. Of the roughly 390 genotyped donors, approximately 81% were placed in the genetic ancestry cluster associated with self-reported Caucasian donors.

The cohort was made up of 500 to 850 healthy bone marrow donors. Cohort members were all nominally healthy when sampled, although unrecorded immune exposures were likely present. The donor tested CMV seronegative and was one of the 352 seronegative cohort members. Each donor provided a peripheral blood sample, and peripheral blood mononuclear cells were used for TCR beta sequencing. Genomic DNA was extracted from the blood cell samples with the Qiagen DNeasy Blood Extraction Kit. For this clone: Its recognized antigen is unknown. No base quality values were provided; no much bigger clone lies one nucleotide off.

General study outcomes and caveats: Assigning TCR associations to individual alleles was difficult when HLA alleles, especially DR and DQ, strongly co-occurred. According to a later analysis, most CMV-associated TCR beta chains appeared to be HLA-restricted, and the HLA associations seemed to be driven largely by CMV exposure. Because some donors lacked HLA typing at each locus, the association tests relied only on the typed subset. Sequencing depth was assumed to be roughly uniform across donors in the presence/absence analyses, though that assumption may not hold. The study listed approximately 150 TCR beta chains as associated with cytomegalovirus. Correlated functional status among segregating V segments might reflect linkage disequilibrium, but an unknown experimental factor could not be ruled out. A cluster of highly shared sequence variants was judged likely to be a technical artifact of the sequencing pipeline. For the cohort, immune exposure information was limited to CMV serostatus. In both the original and validation cohorts, the classifier was reported to diagnose cytomegalovirus status with high specificity and sensitivity. The cohort was sequenced for TCR beta chains only, and without alpha or paired-chain data the features that could be detected were limited. A later analysis found that HLA-associated TCR beta chains were more clonally expanded and had lower generation probabilities than equally common non-associated chains. In an earlier analysis of some 500 of the donors, most TCR beta V segments were observed in productive rearrangements about 87% or about 30% of the time, broadly matching IMGT annotations. A further reported finding was that TCR beta sequences accurately predicted the HLA-A and HLA-B alleles for most subjects in the first cohort. A later analysis reported that several top co-occurrence clusters appeared linked to parvovirus B19, influenza, CMV and Epstein-Barr virus. A later analysis found that TCR association rates varied across HLA loci, with DRB1 alleles showing the most associated TCRs and HLA-C alleles the fewest. Because counts were too low, 15 to 20 rarely observed V segments, including chromosome 9 orphons, were excluded from the earlier analysis of several hundred of the donors. The authors suggested that the approach could potentially be extended to other disease states and immunological phenotypes. An association between a missense DCLRE1C variant and V-gene and J-gene trimming of TCR beta chains was found in a later genetic analysis and replicated in an independent cohort. Across donors, most TCR sequences were observed very rarely, whereas some public TCRs were present in many individuals. A later genetic analysis reported fewer N-insertions in productive TCRs among donors in an Asian-associated ancestry cluster than the roughly 620-donor mean. In vitro tests confirmed that a few of the cytomegalovirus-associated TCR beta chains recognize cytomegalovirus antigens. Specific HLA alleles were associated with 15,000 to 20,000 TCR beta sequences at a false discovery rate of 0.05 in a later analysis.

The library was obtained by the immunoSEQ multiplex PCR assay. For the multiplex PCR, a mixture combining 60 forward primers for TCR Vbeta segments and 13 reverse primers for TCR Jbeta segments was used. A multiplex PCR assay on genomic DNA amplified the CDR3 region of rearranged TCR beta genes. The amplified TCR beta libraries were sequenced on the Illumina HiSeq System as 87-base-pair reads. From the authors' description of their analysis: Across the 670 or so repertoires, a later analysis counted approximately 83 million unique TCR beta chains, 9.5 million to 13 million of which were shared by at least two donors. To remove PCR and sequencing errors, raw reads were error-corrected and collapsed into unique sequences using a nearest-neighbor algorithm that merged closely related sequences. Alignment of CDR3 sequences to IMGT reference sequences was used to assign V, D and J gene segments. For a sequence to be retained, a match of at least six nucleotides was required to both a V gene segment and a J gene segment. Rearrangements were classified as productive when the CDR3 lacked stop codons and remained in frame with V and J, and all other rearrangements were classified as non-productive. Following IMGT convention, CDR3 was defined as the stretch from the second conserved V-encoded cysteine up to the conserved J-encoded phenylalanine. The earlier analysis of 450 to 750 of the donors excluded any sequence lacking an unambiguous match to a single V gene segment. An earlier analysis of 587 of the donors called V segments functional above 56.7% productive rearrangements and segregating when the between-donor standard deviation exceeded 5%. A statistical classification framework was developed to diagnose cytomegalovirus status using the catalog of TCR beta chain sequences. V and J gene assignment, in a later analysis, came from comparing TCR nucleotide sequences with IMGT/GENE-DB human TR gene sequences. In a later analysis, CDR3 sequences and most-parsimonious VDJ recombination scenarios were assigned using the TCRdist pipeline. A later analysis defined each TCR beta chain by its CDR3 amino acid sequence plus V-gene family, and excluded reads lacking a unique V-gene family. A later analysis removed 550 to 700 highly shared, low-generation-probability nucleotide sequences to deal with suspected cross-contamination and a sequencing artifact. For each public chain, a later analysis derived a clonal expansion index from normalized ranks of inferred template counts within each repertoire. Generation probabilities in a later analysis came from a VDJ recombination model fitted to out-of-frame rearrangements, and those results were checked against IGoR. Hypergeometric tests were used in a later analysis to score TCR-TCR, TCR-HLA and TCR-CMV co-occurrence, with a repertoire-size bias correction applied to the TCR pairs. A later analysis estimated false discovery rates by permuting HLA or CMV assignments 20 times. In a later analysis, co-occurring TCRs were grouped with DBSCAN, and TCRdist sequence similarity was added when clustering was performed within HLA-allele-positive subsets. Repertoires with fewer than 30,000 or more than 120,000 public chains were left out of co-occurrence clustering, as were five repertoires with anomalous nucleotide sharing. The immuneACCESS repertoire file appears here via TCRdb, limited to in-frame rearrangements. These files lack a portion of the clones; in checked studies, under half of the deficit traces to unresolved V genes, and the cause of the others is not known. V, J and clone size derive from that table, while D and trimming were established from the DNA sequence. The table for this sample lists about 200,000 clones; more than 65% of them were counted only once. The ten largest account for 0.63% of the sample.

This clonotype originated in a man aged 18 to 29 in good health and CMV-seronegative. What was sequenced was PBMCs.

The CDR3 is CASSPWVGLAGVYEQYF. The DNA reads TGTGCCAGCAGCCCCTGGGTTGGACTAGCGGGAGTGTACGAGCAGTACTTC. The chain was built from TRBV7-9 and TRBJ2-7; 13 bases in the junction line up with TRBD2. Via the germline V gene (reference sequence), CDR1 is SEHNR and CDR2 FQNEAQ. Including cysteine and phenylalanine, the CDR3 has 17 amino acids. Only CDR3 DNA remains: 51 bases, in frame from the first base. Compared with germline, V lacks 5 bases and J lacks 4 bases; bases without a gene match: 11.